This T cell receptor beta chain originates from a study of spatial heterogeneity in lung cancer. Turning to the study itself: Within raw reads, each unique TCR and UMI combination appeared on average more than ten times.

Time point noted: blood at routine non-recurrence follow-up after resection. The CDR3 is 15 amino acids. V was pared by 5 bases and J by 4 bases, with 9 bases of the junction left unmatched. Germline values: CDR1 SGHRS, CDR2 YFSETQ. Individually, TCR cDNA molecules were each labelled with a unique molecular identifier. TCRdb reprocessed the 5' RACE reads with MiXCR, giving one entry per CDR3 protein. The sample consists of about 16,000 distinct CDR3 sequences, approximately 6% of them appearing once. This clonotype was counted many times. The sequences come from PBMCs, collected at follow-up. This TCR was sampled from a male donor with early-stage non-small cell lung cancer. The chain recombines TRBV5-1 with TRBJ2-5, with 9 bases aligning to TRBD1. The CDR3 DNA sequence: TGCGCCAGCAGTCGGGACAGGGCTAGGGGAGAGACCCAGTACTTC. It encodes CASSRDRARGETQYF.